The rows below give T cell receptor beta chains drawn from one sample of a study of graft-versus-host responses after intestinal transplantation. The antigens for these receptors are not known. Repertoires were generated with immunoSEQ multiplex PCR, while TCRdb's copy carries only in-frame clones and drops some. The sample has 100,000 to 120,000 clones; roughly 95% are singletons. This material consisted of unstimulated CD8+ T cells sorted from spleen or lymph node cells, taken before intestinal transplant. The receptors shown here come from a human donor who received an intestinal transplant. The CDR3 runs from the conserved cysteine through the conserved F or W. The D gene is left open where the match is weak. Clone size is shown for a subset of rows, as once, few, many or a class of expanded clone.

cdr3_aa cdr3_nt clone_size j_call d_call v_call cdr3_length
CASSLGLAGEKGETQYF TGCGCCAGCAGCTTGGGGCTAGCGGGAGAAAAGGGTGAGACCCAGTACTTC - TRBJ2-5 TRBD2 TRBV5-1 17
CASSVGVGDTIYF TGTGCCAGCAGCGTCGGGGTTGGGGACACCATATATTTT once TRBJ1-3 - TRBV9 13
CSVVPLGGSGANVLTF TGCAGCGTTGTTCCCTTGGGGGGCTCTGGGGCCAACGTCCTGACTTTC - TRBJ2-6 - TRBV29-1 16
CASRYREGATEAFF TGTGCCAGCAGGTACAGGGAAGGGGCCACTGAAGCTTTCTTT - TRBJ1-1 - TRBV6-1 14
CASSISGGPVGETQYF TGTGCCAGTAGTATTTCAGGGGGGCCGGTGGGAGAGACCCAGTACTTC - TRBJ2-5 - TRBV19 16
CASSPGTPQGWETQYF TGTGCCAGCAGCCCCGGAACGCCACAGGGTTGGGAGACCCAGTACTTC - TRBJ2-5 - TRBV25-1 16
CASRPGLAGADTQYF TGTGCCAGCAGGCCGGGACTAGCCGGGGCAGATACGCAGTATTTT - TRBJ2-3 TRBD2 TRBV28 15
CSARTSGDEQYF TGCAGCGCCCGGACTAGCGGGGACGAGCAGTACTTC - TRBJ2-7 TRBD2 TRBV29-1 12
CASSRGSGSGYEQYF TGTGCCAGCAGTAGGGGCTCGGGCAGTGGCTACGAGCAGTACTTC - TRBJ2-7 - TRBV27 15
CASSGNPQGPPEQYF TGTGCCAGCAGCGGCAATCCCCAAGGCCCCCCCGAGCAGTACTTC - TRBJ2-7 - TRBV5-8 15
CASSLGGLNTEAFF TGTGCCAGCAGCTTAGGGGGGCTCAACACTGAAGCTTTCTTT once TRBJ1-1 - TRBV11-1 14
CASSIGSNYQPQHF TGTGCCAGTAGTATAGGGTCTAACTATCAGCCCCAGCATTTT - TRBJ1-5 - TRBV19 14
CASRRTSGRGEQYF TGCGCCAGCAGGAGGACTAGCGGGAGAGGGGAGCAGTACTTC - TRBJ2-7 TRBD2 TRBV5-1 14
CASSLGSYNEQFF TGTGCCAGCAGCTTGGGCAGCTACAATGAGCAGTTCTTC - TRBJ2-1 - TRBV7-3 13
CASSLQGADTQYF TGTGCCAGCAGTCTACAGGGCGCAGATACGCAGTATTTT - TRBJ2-3 - TRBV27 13
CASSPSYTNTEAFF TGTGCCAGTAGTCCCAGCTATACGAACACTGAAGCTTTCTTT - TRBJ1-1 - TRBV19 14
CASSAGDRALEKLFF TGTGCCAGTAGTGCTGGGGACAGGGCTCTTGAAAAACTGTTTTTT once TRBJ1-4 TRBD1 TRBV19 15
CASSAGTGYDQPQHF TGTGCCAGCAGCGCAGGGACAGGGTACGATCAGCCCCAGCATTTT - TRBJ1-5 TRBD1 TRBV7-9 15
CASSLGPGAGDWREQFF TGTGCCAGCAGCTTAGGACCCGGGGCAGGGGATTGGAGGGAGCAGTTCTTC - TRBJ2-1 - TRBV7-9 17
CASSLAGGYEQYF TGTGCCAGCAGCTTAGCGGGAGGATACGAGCAGTACTTC few TRBJ2-7 - TRBV7-9 13
CASSWRTGGGGYTF TGTGCCAGCAGCTGGAGGACAGGGGGAGGTGGCTACACCTTC once TRBJ1-2 TRBD1 TRBV5-4 14
CSARSTVEQYF TGCAGTGCTAGGTCTACGGTCGAGCAGTACTTC - TRBJ2-7 - TRBV20-1 11
CAWSVVEPGGDEQFF TGTGCCTGGAGTGTAGTAGAGCCTGGAGGGGATGAGCAGTTCTTC - TRBJ2-1 - TRBV30 15
CASRGSVRVGGYTF TGCGCCAGCAGGGGCAGCGTCAGGGTAGGTGGCTACACCTTC few TRBJ1-2 - TRBV10-2 14
CASSSADGYGTEAFF TGTGCCAGCAGCTCAGCTGACGGTTATGGGACTGAAGCTTTCTTT once TRBJ1-1 - TRBV7-8 15
CASSSLQGPEAFF TGTGCCAGCAGTTCATTACAGGGACCTGAAGCTTTCTTT - TRBJ1-1 - TRBV27 13
CASSPPAAANYGYTF TGTGCCAGCAGCCCGCCGGCGGCGGCGAACTATGGCTACACCTTC - TRBJ1-2 - TRBV4-2 15
CASSEVPGGSVLNYEQYF TGTGCCAGCAGTGAAGTCCCGGGGGGGAGCGTACTGAACTACGAGCAGTACTTC - TRBJ2-7 TRBD2 TRBV6-1 18
CASSIGLPHQHF TGTGCCAGTAGTATAGGACTCCCTCACCAGCATTTT - TRBJ1-5 - TRBV19 12
CASSQDRQGGGQPQHF TGTGCCAGCAGCCAAGATCGTCAGGGGGGAGGGCAGCCCCAGCATTTT - TRBJ1-5 TRBD1 TRBV4-2 16
CASGLVVGNQPQHF TGTGCTAGTGGTTTGGTTGTGGGAAATCAGCCCCAGCATTTT - TRBJ1-5 - TRBV12-5 14
CASSQDRTGGYEKLFF TGCGCCAGCAGCCAAGACAGGACAGGGGGATATGAAAAACTGTTTTTT - TRBJ1-4 TRBD1 TRBV4-1 16
CSVEDNLGAFF TGCAGCGTTGAGGACAACCTGGGAGCTTTCTTT - TRBJ1-1 - TRBV29-1 11
CASYSHLEAFF TGTGCCAGCTATAGCCATCTGGAGGCTTTCTTT - TRBJ1-1 - TRBV2 11
CASSWGGYEQYF TGTGCCAGCAGCTGGGGCGGCTACGAGCAGTACTTC - TRBJ2-7 - TRBV5-4 12
CASSWGGGGDEQFF TGTGCCAGCAGCTGGGGCGGCGGAGGGGATGAGCAGTTCTTC few TRBJ2-1 - TRBV7-9 14
CASSVGGGTYEQYF TGTGCCAGCAGCGTAGGGGGGGGGACCTACGAGCAGTACTTC - TRBJ2-7 TRBD2 TRBV9 14
CASSNRGGDVHGYTF TGTGCCAGTAGTAACCGGGGGGGTGATGTGCATGGCTACACCTTC - TRBJ1-2 - TRBV19 15
CASSSGQEHTDTQYF TGTGCCAGCAGCTCTGGACAGGAGCACACAGATACGCAGTATTTT - TRBJ2-3 TRBD1 TRBV6-5 15
CASRSQSRANVLTF TGTGCCAGCAGGTCACAAAGTCGGGCCAACGTCCTGACTTTC - TRBJ2-6 - TRBV5-6 14
CASSPTDRFDQPQHF TGTGCCAGCAGCCCAACCGACCGATTTGATCAGCCCCAGCATTTT - TRBJ1-5 - TRBV6-6 15
CASSVEGDAYEQYF TGTGCCAGCAGCGTAGAAGGGGACGCCTACGAGCAGTACTTC - TRBJ2-7 - TRBV9 14
CASSWAWTLSDTDTQYF TGTGCCAGCAGCTGGGCTTGGACCCTATCGGACACAGATACGCAGTATTTT - TRBJ2-3 - TRBV11-2 17
CASSYGAAGYEQYF TGTGCCAGCAGTTACGGGGCAGCCGGATACGAGCAGTACTTC - TRBJ2-7 - TRBV6-5 14
CASSLVGGPNEQFF TGCGCCAGCAGCTTAGTAGGCGGGCCTAATGAGCAGTTCTTC - TRBJ2-1 - TRBV5-1 14
CASSLEAGSQYEQYF TGTGCCAGCAGCTTAGAGGCCGGTTCCCAATACGAGCAGTACTTC - TRBJ2-7 - TRBV7-6 15
CASREAVGGNTEAFF TGTGCCAGCAGGGAGGCCGTGGGGGGGAACACTGAAGCTTTCTTT - TRBJ1-1 - TRBV6-5 15
CASSLSGDRVYGYTF TGTGCCAGCAGTTTATCCGGGGACAGGGTCTATGGCTACACCTTC - TRBJ1-2 TRBD1 TRBV27 15